These 22 T cell receptor beta chains originate from one sample sequenced in a study of blood T cell repertoires in COVID-19. Method: immunoSEQ multiplex PCR; TCRdb's copy keeps in-frame clones and lacks some. In the table there are 200,000 to 250,000 clones, 84% of which are singletons. Material for sequencing was PBMCs or T cells enriched from blood (not recorded which). These receptors were collected from a woman aged 40 to 50 who had recovered from COVID-19.

CDR3 DNA: TGTGCCAGCAGTTATGGGACTAGCGGGAGGGCCGGGTTACGGAATGAGCAGTTCTTC. Its protein is CASSYGTSGRAGLRNEQFF. The chain combines TRBV27 with TRBJ2-1, with 16 bases that match TRBD2. The CDR3 loop spans 19 amino acids. J lost 7 bases, V lost 4 bases, and 13 bases had no gene match. The germline gives CDR1 MNHEY, CDR2 SMNVEV (reference sequence).

CDR3 sequence: CASSQGTDFNYGYTF. The DNA of the CDR3 is TGTGCCAGCAGCCAAGGGACAGATTTTAACTATGGCTACACCTTC. V usage is TRBV5-4 and J usage is TRBJ1-2; the match to TRBD1 covers 7 bases. After removal of 4 bases from V and 1 base from J, the junction contained 7 bases not matched to a gene. Germline V gene data show CDR1 as SGHNT and CDR2 as YYREEE (reference sequence). There are 15 residues in the CDR3.

V and J are TRBV18 and TRBJ2-2; 7 bases fit TRBD1. J gave up 10 bases and V 4 bases, and 6 bases lay outside the gene matches. Germline CDR1 and CDR2: KGHSH and LQKENI. CDR3 length: 13 amino acids. CDR3: CASSQGQLLELFF. The CDR3 nucleotides are TGTGCCAGCTCACAGGGACAGCTATTGGAGCTGTTTTTT.

The chain uses TRBV4-2 and TRBJ2-2, with 12 bases identical to TRBD2. The CDR3 runs 17 residues. CDR1 is LGHNA and CDR2 is YNFKEQ in the germline V gene. V dropped 6 bases and J dropped 4; count of bases not matched to a gene: 9. The CDR3: CASSLTSGSHGTGELFF. For the CDR3, the DNA is TGTGCCAGCAGTCTGACTAGCGGGAGCCATGGCACCGGGGAGCTGTTTTTT.

The chain links TRBV19 to TRBJ2-7; 10 bases map to TRBD2. The CDR3 extends over 15 amino acids. V shed 8 bases and J 1 base; nucleotides not matched to a gene: 8. Germline CDR1 reads LNHDA; CDR2 reads SQIVND (reference sequence). The CDR3 protein is CASGSGRASSYEQYF. The CDR3 coding sequence is TGTGCCAGTGGGAGCGGGAGGGCCTCGTCCTACGAGCAGTACTTC.

The rearrangement joins TRBV30 to TRBJ1-3, with D possibly matching TRBD1 (5 bases). The CDR3 loop spans 14 amino acids. V dropped 4 bases and J dropped 4 bases, with 14 bases sitting between them. CDR1 and CDR2 (germline): GTSNPN, SVGIG (reference sequence). CDR3 protein: CAWTLSGTGNTIYF. CDR3 coding DNA: TGTGCCTGGACCCTCAGCGGGACGGGAAACACCATATATTTT. The full variable domain, its missing parts supplied by reference TRBV30 and TRBJ1-3, is SQTIHQWPATLVQPVGSPLSLECTVEGTSNPNLYWYRQAAGRGLQLLFYSVGIGQISSEVPQNLSASRPQDRQFILSSKKLLLSDSGFYLCAWTLSGTGNTIYFGEGSWLTVV.

The V and J genes are TRBV7-2 and TRBJ2-5, with 7 bases that match TRBD2. Germline V gives CDR1 SGHTA, CDR2 FQGNSA. Trimming cost V 2 bases and J 3 bases; bases outside gene matches: 6. The length of the CDR3 is 15 residues. CDR3 sequence: CASSLTGGHKETQYF. CDR3 DNA sequence: TGTGCCAGCAGCTTAACGGGAGGACACAAAGAGACCCAGTACTTC.

In regard to this clone: This same CDR3 is encoded by further DNA sequences in the sample. This chain links TRBV27 with TRBJ2-3; the match to TRBD1 covers 9 bases. V shed 6 bases and J 1 base; nucleotides not matched to a gene: 2. CDR1 MNHEY and CDR2 SMNVEV come from the germline V gene (reference sequence). The CDR3 spans 14 residues. The CDR3 is CASRRTGGTDTQYF. CDR3 sequence (DNA): TGTGCCAGCAGGCGGACAGGGGGCACAGATACGCAGTATTTT.

This clone was found a few times. V and J are TRBV6-5 and TRBJ2-3, with D perhaps TRBD2 (7 bases). Germline V gene lookup returns CDR1 MNHEY and CDR2 SVGAGI. V was shortened by 5 bases and J by 4 bases, with 16 bases between the two germline ends. This CDR3 has 15 residues. The CDR3 region has the DNA TGTGCCAGCAGTATATCAACGGGGGGCGCAGATACGCAGTATTTT. As protein: CASSISTGGADTQYF.

The chain recombines TRBV11-3 with TRBJ2-1; 10 bases match TRBD2. Germline lookup yields CDR1 SGHNT and CDR2 YENEEA. CDR3 length: 13 residues. The ends lost 9 bases at V and 4 bases at J; junction bases unmatched: 3. Here the CDR3 DNA reads TGTGCCAGTACTAGCGGGACTTACAATGAGCAGTTCTTC. Translation gives CASTSGTYNEQFF.

The chain recombines TRBV6-1 with TRBJ2-2; D perhaps matches TRBD2 (5 bases). V was clipped by 3 bases and J by 7 bases, with 6 bases between them. Germline V gene lookup returns CDR1 MNHNS and CDR2 SASEGT. CDR3 size: 12 residues. The CDR3 nucleotides read TGTGCCAGCAGTGACGGGATCGGGGAGCTGTTTTTT. It translates to CASSDGIGELFF.

The CDR3 is CASSQVWSPDRAEAFF. CDR3 nucleotides: TGCGCCAGCAGCCAAGTTTGGAGCCCCGACCGTGCTGAAGCTTTCTTT. The chain joins TRBV4-3 to TRBJ1-1; D remains unclear. Trimming removed 1 base at V and 6 bases at J, with 18 bases between. Germline lookup yields CDR1 LGHNA and CDR2 YSLEER. The CDR3 sequence is 16 residues long.

The chain employs TRBV6-4 and TRBJ2-3; TRBD1 matches 7 bases. Trimming took 6 bases from V and 4 from J; bases not matched to a gene: 7. The V gene's germline CDR1 is MRHNA and CDR2 SNTAGT. This CDR3 is built from 14 residues. CDR3 in amino acids: CASSLGQNADTQYF. The CDR3 DNA follows: TGTGCCAGCAGCTTGGGACAGAACGCAGATACGCAGTATTTT.

This clone was counted only a few times. The rearrangement joins TRBV27 to TRBJ1-4; 8 nucleotides agree with TRBD1. CDR3 length: 14 amino acids. Germline CDR1 MNHEY, CDR2 SMNVEV (reference sequence). V lost 7 bases and J lost 5; bases outside the gene matches: 6. CDR3: CASTGTGKNEKLFF. The DNA of the CDR3 is TGTGCCAGCACCGGGACAGGAAAGAATGAAAAACTGTTTTTT.

V usage is TRBV27 and J usage is TRBJ1-6; 12 bases are shared with TRBD1. The V gene's germline CDR1 is MNHEY and CDR2 SMNVEV (reference sequence). With 2 bases clipped from V and 0 bases from J, the junction kept 11 bases outside the gene matches. The length of the CDR3 is 21 residues. The CDR3 spells CASSLLRGQGATSSYNSPLHF. The DNA of the CDR3 is TGTGCCAGCAGTTTACTTAGGGGACAGGGGGCGACTAGCTCCTATAATTCACCCCTCCACTTT.

The chain combines TRBV19 with TRBJ2-3; a possible D gene is TRBD2 (5 bases). CDR3 length equals 14 residues. Trimming took 5 bases from V and 1 from J, leaving 10 bases between them. CDR1 is LNHDA, CDR2 SQIVND, per germline (reference sequence). In DNA, the CDR3 is TGTGCCAGTAGTCGGACTCTCGGCACAGATACGCAGTATTTT. Protein: CASSRTLGTDTQYF.

This chain links TRBV18 with TRBJ1-6; 11 bases agree with TRBD1. After removal of 3 bases from V and 7 bases from J, the junction contained 5 bases not matched to a gene. This CDR3 is 16 amino acids long. Looked up from germline, CDR1 is KGHSH and CDR2 is LQKENI. This CDR3 is CASSPPGTGGNSPLHF. For the CDR3, the DNA is TGTGCCAGCTCACCCCCCGGGACAGGGGGAAATTCACCCCTCCACTTT.

V gene TRBV7-2 combines with J gene TRBJ2-1; weak D call: TRBD2 (7 bases). V lost 7 bases and J 4 bases, leaving 17 bases between the germline ends. CDR3 length equals 15 residues. Germline CDR1 SGHTA, CDR2 FQGNSA. The CDR3 DNA is TGTGCCAGCACCCTGACAGGCGGGGGATACAATGAGCAGTTCTTC. Its translation is CASTLTGGGYNEQFF.

This chain connects TRBV2 to TRBJ2-4; D may be TRBD1 (8 bases). Trimming took 7 bases from V and 10 from J, leaving 26 bases between them. CDR1 is SNHLY and CDR2 is FYNNEI in the germline V gene. The CDR3 is 16 residues long. Here the CDR3 DNA reads TGTGCCAGCAACCTCGGACAGGGAGGGACCCAAATAATTCAGTACTTC. This gives the protein CASNLGQGGTQIIQYF.

The rearrangement joins TRBV4-1 to TRBJ1-2; TRBD1 agrees at 7 bases. The CDR3 is 13 residues long. Germline V lookup: CDR1 MGHRA, CDR2 YSYEKL. V was clipped by 4 bases and J by 7 bases; unmatched bases: 6. This chain's CDR3 is CASSPQGQRGYTF. The CDR3 DNA follows: TGCGCCAGCAGCCCGCAGGGACAGCGTGGCTACACCTTC.

The J gene is TRBJ2-2, the V gene TRBV6-5, with 8 bases fitting TRBD1. Germline CDR1 MNHEY, CDR2 SVGAGI. V trimming: 7 bases; J trimming: 9 bases; junction bases outside the gene matches: 4. This CDR3 is built from 12 residues. The CDR3 DNA sequence: TGTGCCAGCAAATCAGGGGGCTGGGAGCTGTTTTTT. Translated, it gives CASKSGGWELFF.

J is TRBJ2-1 and V is TRBV5-1, with 8 bases identical to TRBD2. The V gene end was trimmed by 3 bases and the J gene end by 8 bases; junction bases not matched to a gene: 13. Looked up from germline, CDR1 is SGHRS and CDR2 is YFSETQ. This CDR3 is built from 16 residues. CDR3 region: CASSSSRASGRYEQFF. The CDR3, as DNA: TGCGCCAGCAGCTCGAGTCGAGCCAGCGGGAGATATGAGCAGTTCTTC.